The present TCR beta chain was sequenced within a study of siplizumab effects on memory and regulatory T cells. Regarding the study as a whole: It seemed that naive T cells were more diverse than memory cells and were major contributors to the alloresponse. The authors mapped only a minor fraction of alloreactive clones to unstimulated subsets.

For three donor pairs, CD4+ naive/memory and CD8+ naive/effector-memory/TEMRA unstimulated subsets were also sequenced. Data came from immunoSEQ multiplex PCR; TCRdb stores just in-frame clones and leaves some out. The sample records fewer than 8,000 clones, approximately 60% being singletons. Germline loops: CDR1 SGHVS, CDR2 FNYEAQ. J gave up 4 bases and V 4 bases, and 9 bases lay outside the gene matches. This CDR3 comprises 16 residues. This clone occurred a few times. As yet, its antigen is unknown. The receptor's source is a human donor in good health. Sequencing was done on a sample of effector memory CD8+ T cells sorted from blood. Regarding subset: unstimulated CD8+ effector memory T cells. The chain couples TRBV7-6 to TRBJ1-5, with 8 positions matching TRBD1. The CDR3 DNA is TGTGCCAGCAGCTACGGGGGGGACAGGCGAAATCAGCCCCAGCATTTT. Its translation: CASSYGGDRRNQPQHF. Full variable domain (remainder filled in from reference TRBV7-6 and TRBJ1-5): GAGVSQSPRYKVTKRGQDVALRCDPISGHVSLYWYRQALGQGPEFLTYFNYEAQQDKSGLPNDRFSAERPEGSISTLTIQRTEQRDSAMYRCASSYGGDRRNQPQHFGDGTRLSIL.